This T cell receptor (beta chain) was sequenced in a study of T cell changes during pregnancy in multiple sclerosis. Germline V CDR1 and CDR2: MNHEY, SMNVEV (reference sequence). The CDR3 sequence is 13 residues long. Trimming shortened V by 7 bases and J by 1 base, and 7 bases separated the two germline ends. Some clones are missing from TCRdb's copy, which holds only in-frame ones; the method was immunoSEQ multiplex PCR. The sample records about 38,000 clones, around 90% being singletons. This clonotype was obtained from a female donor with multiple sclerosis, enrolled in a pregnancy study. This chain uses TRBV27 with TRBJ2-2; no clear D. The sequencing used CD8+ T cells from peripheral blood mononuclear cells, collected after pregnancy. The CDR3 protein is CASKRRNTGELFF. CDR3 coding DNA: TGTGCCAGCAAGCGTAGGAACACCGGGGAGCTGTTTTTT.